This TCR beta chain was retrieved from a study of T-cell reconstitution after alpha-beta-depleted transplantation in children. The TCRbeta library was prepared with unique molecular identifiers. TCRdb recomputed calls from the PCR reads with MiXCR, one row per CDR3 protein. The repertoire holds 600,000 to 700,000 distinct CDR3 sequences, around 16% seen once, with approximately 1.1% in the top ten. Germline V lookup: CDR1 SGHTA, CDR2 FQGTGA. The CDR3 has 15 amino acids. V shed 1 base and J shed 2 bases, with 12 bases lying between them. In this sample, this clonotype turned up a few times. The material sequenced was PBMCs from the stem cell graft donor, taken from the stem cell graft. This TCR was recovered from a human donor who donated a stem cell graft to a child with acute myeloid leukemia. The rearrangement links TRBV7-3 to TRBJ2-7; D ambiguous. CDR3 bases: TGTGCCAGCAGCTTAAATGGCCAGGTCCCCTACGAGCAGTACTTC. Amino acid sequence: CASSLNGQVPYEQYF.